This T cell receptor beta chain was sequenced for a study of Graves' ophthalmopathy and Graves' hyperthyroidism (dated by TCRdb to 2016 to 2018). In the study overall: Peripheral blood was collected before any treatment was given, at the time of initial diagnosis. The study used TCR beta repertoire signatures to distinguish Graves' ophthalmopathy from Graves' hyperthyroidism and to predict progression to ophthalmopathy. In total, 135 blood samples were TCR-sequenced: 43 ophthalmopathy, some 75 hyperthyroidism and some 17 hyperthyroidism-to-ophthalmopathy patients. A discovery set of 90 to 100 patients (roughly 41 ophthalmopathy, 55 to 65 stable hyperthyroidism) was enrolled to explore V-J signatures distinguishing ophthalmopathy from hyperthyroidism. The independent validation cohort included approximately 19 hyperthyroidism patients plus 17 patients who later progressed from hyperthyroidism to ophthalmopathy. T-cell repertoires of thyroid tissue and blood were compared in about 6 hyperthyroidism patients. Once sampling was done, hyperthyroidism patients were given methimazole at a starting dose of 30 mg daily, while ophthalmopathy patients were given high-dose intravenous methylprednisolone. The 90 to 100 discovery patients were randomly divided into training and test sets at a 7:3 ratio.

This clonotype occurred many times. No cognate antigen has been identified for it. Base qualities are not provided; no much larger clone lies one nucleotide away. For repertoire sequencing, TCR beta CDR3 regions were amplified from RNA transcripts. The first round was an RT-PCR using HTBI primers with the Qiagen OneStep RT-PCR kit, and this first round was followed by a second-round multiplex PCR, then size selection and purification. Libraries were sequenced on an Illumina HiSeq2000 using paired-end 100 bp reads. The study's own analysis went as follows. SOAPnuke was used to process the reads, removing any read that contained adapters or uncalled bases, had a mean Phred below 15, or lacked an exact match to the constant primer or identifier. COPE v1.2.5 was used to merge high-quality paired reads. Each unique nucleotide sequence was defined as a clonotype, and clonotypes were aligned to IMGT TRB V, D and J references with MiTCR v1.1. Analysis was restricted to V-J combinations with a frequency above 0.0001, which covered roughly 99% of repertoires. A TCR clonal expansion and chaos score per V-J combination was defined as the ratio of F50 clonal expansion to chaos observed in the TCRdist matrix. Features were reduced by Welch's t-statistics and random forest to over 10 V-J combinations, which fed a naive Bayes classifier. Thyroid-blood repertoire similarity was quantified with the Morisita-Horn index. The public reads were quality trimmed at Q25 with fastp and then assembled into clones with MiXCR by TCRdb, keeping productive beta chains. When rows share a CDR3 protein, they turn into one entry using the most common DNA and genes. The V and J calls were not made by the authors but by TCRdb's processing. This sample has about 620,000 distinct CDR3 sequences in its table, and 22% of those were observed once. The ten most abundant clones make up around 7% of the sample.

What the research found in general, with its limitations: Most of the expanded thyroid clonotypes with a frequency above 0.001 were also detected in blood, and it was suggested that the thyroid immune response may be reflected by blood repertoires. No statistical method was used to set the sample size in advance, and the investigators knew which group each participant was assigned to. In validation, the model predicted ophthalmopathy progression with 55% to 71% sensitivity and 72% to 80% specificity; 12 predicted patients were CT-confirmed with GO in a median of about 6.1 months. Ophthalmopathy was separated from stable hyperthyroidism by the 13-signature model with 85% to 90% sensitivity and approximately 84% specificity in cross-validation and with 80%/75% in the test set.

The CDR3, from cysteine to phenylalanine, totals 16 residues. Only CDR3 DNA is held: 48 bases, read in frame from base 1. Taken from the germline V gene, the CDR1 and CDR2 loops are MGHRA and YSYEKL. Trimming costs V 2 bases and J 5 bases, and their ends lie 18 bases apart. A patient counted as having stable hyperthyroidism if there was no progression to ophthalmopathy within 18 months of follow-up. The hyperthyroidism patients were 18 to 65 years old and newly diagnosed, with a disease duration of less than 2 months. Patients were excluded if they had other autoimmune diseases, uncontrolled infections, pregnancy or lactation. Clinical symptoms, serum thyroxine, TRAb, thyroid ultrasound and orbital computed tomography were used for diagnosis. Using Ficoll-Paque density gradient centrifugation, PBMCs were isolated from 9 to 10 ml of fresh peripheral blood. Total RNA was extracted with Trizol reagent and quality-checked on an Agilent 2100 Bioanalyzer.

Here the chain combines TRBV4-1 and TRBJ1-2; the D gene is perhaps TRBD1, from 6 matching bases. The sequence came from a woman under 30 with stable Graves' hyperthyroidism. Some clones in this sample may be carry-over from other donors' samples. Donor details come from another sample of the same person, matched by shared clones. Sequences were obtained from peripheral blood. The CDR3 is CASSQPDRPASYGYTF. The bases are TGCGCCAGCAGCCAACCTGACAGGCCGGCTTCTTATGGCTACACCTTC.